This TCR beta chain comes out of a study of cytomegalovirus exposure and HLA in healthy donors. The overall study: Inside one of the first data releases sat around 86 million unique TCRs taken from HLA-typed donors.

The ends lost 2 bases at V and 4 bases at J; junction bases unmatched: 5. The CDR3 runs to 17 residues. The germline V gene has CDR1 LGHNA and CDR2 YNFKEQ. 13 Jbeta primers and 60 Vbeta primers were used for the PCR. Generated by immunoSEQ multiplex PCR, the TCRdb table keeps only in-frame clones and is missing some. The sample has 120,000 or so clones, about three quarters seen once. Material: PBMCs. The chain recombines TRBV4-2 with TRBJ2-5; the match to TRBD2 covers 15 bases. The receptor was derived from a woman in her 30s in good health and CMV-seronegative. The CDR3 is CASSQRAGLAGGETQYF. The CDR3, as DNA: TGTGCCAGCAGCCAAAGGGCGGGACTAGCGGGGGGAGAGACCCAGTACTTC.